The rows below give T cell receptor beta chains drawn from one sample of a study of beta chain features in type 1 diabetes. Sequencing used immunoSEQ multiplex PCR; TCRdb keeps in-frame clones, though not all of them. The sample records about 620,000 clones, roughly a sixth being singletons. Sequencing was performed on naive CD4+ T cells from blood. The receptors shown here come from a man between 18 and 35 years old in good health. CDR3s include the opening cysteine and the closing phenylalanine or tryptophan. Fields, in order: clone size, J gene, D gene, V gene, CDR3 protein, CDR3 DNA. A D gene is named only where the DNA matches it firmly. Clone sizes are given selectively: once, few, many, or a class where the clone is expanded.

clone size: few; J gene: TRBJ2-2; D gene: NA; V gene: TRBV7-9; CDR3 protein: CASSSPPTSSQGELFF; CDR3 DNA: TGTGCCAGCAGCAGCCCCCCGACTAGTTCACAGGGGGAGCTGTTTTTT
clone size: NA; J gene: TRBJ1-1; D gene: NA; V gene: TRBV19; CDR3 protein: CASVLRGHYTEAFF; CDR3 DNA: TGTGCCAGTGTATTAAGGGGACATTACACTGAAGCTTTCTTT
clone size: NA; J gene: TRBJ1-1; D gene: NA; V gene: TRBV27; CDR3 protein: CASSLSGRQEAFF; CDR3 DNA: TGTGCCAGCAGTTTATCGGGTAGGCAAGAGGCTTTCTTT
clone size: few; J gene: TRBJ2-1; D gene: NA; V gene: TRBV4-1; CDR3 protein: CASSQEGARSHSPFF; CDR3 DNA: TGCGCCAGCAGCCAAGAAGGTGCGAGATCACACTCGCCGTTCTTC
clone size: NA; J gene: TRBJ2-7; D gene: NA; V gene: TRBV18; CDR3 protein: CASSPKSLGAYEQYF; CDR3 DNA: TGTGCCAGCTCACCCAAATCGTTAGGGGCCTACGAGCAGTACTTC
clone size: NA; J gene: TRBJ2-5; D gene: NA; V gene: TRBV4-2; CDR3 protein: CASSRAPTRGGETQYF; CDR3 DNA: TGTGCCAGCAGCCGGGCCCCCACTAGGGGGGGAGAGACCCAGTACTTC
clone size: few; J gene: TRBJ1-6; D gene: NA; V gene: TRBV28; CDR3 protein: CASSLTVSPLHF; CDR3 DNA: TGTGCCAGCAGTTTGACCGTTTCACCCCTCCACTTT
clone size: NA; J gene: TRBJ2-1; D gene: TRBD2; V gene: TRBV5-4; CDR3 protein: CASSSTSGAEQFF; CDR3 DNA: TGTGCCAGCAGCTCTACTAGCGGGGCTGAGCAGTTCTTC
clone size: NA; J gene: TRBJ2-7; D gene: NA; V gene: TRBV6-1; CDR3 protein: CASSEERQYF; CDR3 DNA: TGTGCCAGCAGTGAAGAGCGGCAGTACTTC
clone size: few; J gene: TRBJ1-4; D gene: NA; V gene: TRBV9; CDR3 protein: CASSVSQYNEKLFF; CDR3 DNA: TGTGCCAGCAGCGTCTCGCAGTACAATGAAAAACTGTTTTTT
clone size: few; J gene: TRBJ1-2; D gene: TRBD1; V gene: TRBV7-2; CDR3 protein: CASSLGTGGPIIGYTF; CDR3 DNA: TGTGCCAGCAGCTTAGGGACAGGGGGACCCATTATAGGCTACACCTTC
clone size: NA; J gene: TRBJ1-2; D gene: TRBD1; V gene: TRBV4-1; CDR3 protein: CASSQVTGGNGYTF; CDR3 DNA: TGCGCCAGCAGCCAAGTAACAGGGGGCAACGGCTACACCTTC
clone size: NA; J gene: TRBJ2-1; D gene: TRBD1; V gene: TRBV4-3; CDR3 protein: CASSQDQGAGGRNEQFF; CDR3 DNA: TGCGCCAGCAGCCAAGATCAGGGGGCAGGGGGCAGAAATGAGCAGTTCTTC
clone size: NA; J gene: TRBJ1-1; D gene: NA; V gene: TRBV9; CDR3 protein: CASSVGGVLNTEAFF; CDR3 DNA: TGTGCCAGCAGCGTAGGTGGGGTCCTGAACACTGAAGCTTTCTTT
clone size: NA; J gene: TRBJ2-6; D gene: NA; V gene: TRBV11-3; CDR3 protein: CASSSGQSGANVLTF; CDR3 DNA: TGTGCCAGCAGCTCAGGGCAGTCTGGGGCCAACGTCCTGACTTTC
clone size: NA; J gene: TRBJ2-2; D gene: NA; V gene: TRBV7-2; CDR3 protein: CASSLTGTIFTGELFF; CDR3 DNA: TGTGCCAGCAGCTTAACCGGGACCATTTTCACCGGGGAGCTGTTTTTT
clone size: few; J gene: TRBJ2-1; D gene: NA; V gene: TRBV5-6; CDR3 protein: CASSLPWADSSYNEQFF; CDR3 DNA: TGTGCCAGCAGCTTGCCTTGGGCGGATAGCTCCTACAATGAGCAGTTCTTC
clone size: once; J gene: TRBJ2-7; D gene: TRBD1; V gene: TRBV5-6; CDR3 protein: CASSLGPKGAGNEQYF; CDR3 DNA: TGTGCCAGCAGCTTGGGACCGAAGGGGGCCGGAAACGAGCAGTACTTC
clone size: NA; J gene: TRBJ1-1; D gene: NA; V gene: TRBV7-8; CDR3 protein: CASSLGYRSSLMNTEAFF; CDR3 DNA: TGTGCCAGCAGCTTAGGGTACAGGTCGTCGCTTATGAACACTGAAGCTTTCTTT
clone size: NA; J gene: TRBJ1-5; D gene: NA; V gene: TRBV27; CDR3 protein: CASSLSRASNQPQHF; CDR3 DNA: TGTGCCAGCAGTTTATCGAGGGCCAGCAATCAGCCCCAGCATTTT
clone size: few; J gene: TRBJ2-7; D gene: NA; V gene: TRBV29-1; CDR3 protein: CSVGPTGSYEQYF; CDR3 DNA: TGCAGCGTTGGCCCGACAGGCTCCTACGAGCAGTACTTC
clone size: NA; J gene: TRBJ2-7; D gene: TRBD1; V gene: TRBV27; CDR3 protein: CASTTGTGGQTYEQYF; CDR3 DNA: TGTGCCAGCACCACCGGGACAGGGGGCCAAACCTACGAGCAGTACTTC
clone size: few; J gene: TRBJ2-5; D gene: TRBD2; V gene: TRBV9; CDR3 protein: CASSFRTSDETQYF; CDR3 DNA: TGTGCCAGCAGCTTCCGGACTAGCGATGAGACCCAGTACTTC
clone size: NA; J gene: TRBJ2-1; D gene: NA; V gene: TRBV4-3; CDR3 protein: CASSQATVGVLNEQFF; CDR3 DNA: TGCGCCAGCAGCCAAGCGACGGTGGGCGTCCTCAATGAGCAGTTCTTC
clone size: NA; J gene: TRBJ2-7; D gene: TRBD1; V gene: TRBV18; CDR3 protein: CASSRDRTYEQYF; CDR3 DNA: TGTGCCAGCTCCCGGGACAGGACCTACGAGCAGTACTTC
clone size: few; J gene: TRBJ1-1; D gene: NA; V gene: TRBV6-5; CDR3 protein: CASSYSMGTTEAFF; CDR3 DNA: TGTGCCAGCAGTTACTCGATGGGGACCACTGAAGCTTTCTTT
clone size: NA; J gene: TRBJ1-2; D gene: NA; V gene: TRBV7-9; CDR3 protein: CASSPEGLSYGYTF; CDR3 DNA: TGTGCCAGCAGCCCCGAGGGGTTAAGCTATGGCTACACCTTC
clone size: NA; J gene: TRBJ2-5; D gene: NA; V gene: TRBV9; CDR3 protein: CASSVGGAQETQYF; CDR3 DNA: TGTGCCAGCAGCGTAGGAGGGGCCCAAGAGACCCAGTACTTC
clone size: NA; J gene: TRBJ1-2; D gene: NA; V gene: TRBV29-1; CDR3 protein: CSVPGTLDGYTF; CDR3 DNA: TGCAGCGTTCCCGGGACATTGGATGGCTACACCTTC
clone size: NA; J gene: TRBJ2-1; D gene: NA; V gene: TRBV7-3; CDR3 protein: CASSLSNEQFF; CDR3 DNA: TGTGCCAGCAGCTTATCCAATGAGCAGTTCTTC
clone size: few; J gene: TRBJ2-3; D gene: TRBD1; V gene: TRBV10-3; CDR3 protein: CAISESVRQGADTQYF; CDR3 DNA: TGTGCCATCAGTGAGTCCGTGAGACAGGGTGCAGATACGCAGTATTTT
clone size: few; J gene: TRBJ1-2; D gene: NA; V gene: TRBV7-9; CDR3 protein: CASSLGSGAEGYTF; CDR3 DNA: TGTGCCAGCAGCTTAGGGTCCGGGGCGGAAGGCTACACCTTC
clone size: few; J gene: TRBJ1-5; D gene: NA; V gene: TRBV18; CDR3 protein: CASSPFSLNQPQHF; CDR3 DNA: TGTGCCAGCTCACCATTTTCTTTGAATCAGCCCCAGCATTTT
clone size: few; J gene: TRBJ2-2; D gene: TRBD1; V gene: TRBV5-1; CDR3 protein: CASSPDRVTGELFF; CDR3 DNA: TGCGCCAGCAGCCCTGACAGGGTCACCGGGGAGCTGTTTTTT
clone size: few; J gene: TRBJ2-1; D gene: NA; V gene: TRBV9; CDR3 protein: CASSVSGGIEQFF; CDR3 DNA: TGTGCCAGCAGCGTTTCAGGAGGGATTGAGCAGTTCTTC
clone size: NA; J gene: TRBJ2-5; D gene: NA; V gene: TRBV19; CDR3 protein: CASNNKAETQYF; CDR3 DNA: TGTGCCAGTAACAATAAGGCGGAGACCCAGTACTTC
clone size: few; J gene: TRBJ2-7; D gene: TRBD2; V gene: TRBV29-1; CDR3 protein: CSVTALNGRAYEQYF; CDR3 DNA: TGCAGCGTTACGGCCCTTAACGGGAGGGCCTACGAGCAGTACTTC